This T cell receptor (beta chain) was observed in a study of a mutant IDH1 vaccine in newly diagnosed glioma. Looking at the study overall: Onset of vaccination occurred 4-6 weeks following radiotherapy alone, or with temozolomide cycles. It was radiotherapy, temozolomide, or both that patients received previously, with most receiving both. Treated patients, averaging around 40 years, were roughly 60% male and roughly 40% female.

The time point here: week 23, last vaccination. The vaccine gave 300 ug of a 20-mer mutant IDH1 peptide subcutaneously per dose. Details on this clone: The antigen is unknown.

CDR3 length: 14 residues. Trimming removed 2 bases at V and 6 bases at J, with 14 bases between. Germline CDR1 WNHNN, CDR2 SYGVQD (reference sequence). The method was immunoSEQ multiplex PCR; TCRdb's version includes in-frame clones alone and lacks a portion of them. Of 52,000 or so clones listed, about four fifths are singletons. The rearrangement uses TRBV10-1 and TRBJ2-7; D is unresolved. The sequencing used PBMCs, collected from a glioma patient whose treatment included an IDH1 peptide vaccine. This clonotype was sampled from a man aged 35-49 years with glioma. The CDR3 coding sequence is TGCGCCAGCAGTGAGATTGACGGGCTGGGCGAGCAGTACTTC. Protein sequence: CASSEIDGLGEQYF.